One and the same sample provided the 14 T cell receptor beta chains below, sequenced in a study of blood T cells in healthy people across ages. The authors ran a second PCR of about 7 to 12 cycles using a sample-barcoded 5' primer and a J-beta primer mix. MiXCR was run by TCRdb on the 5' RACE reads, yielding one entry per CDR3 protein. This table has 800,000 to 950,000 distinct CDR3 sequences, 25% to 30% appearing once. These data were also reused for a study on T cells of mothers and their children.

The sample consisted of blood. Receptor source: a woman in her 40s in good health.

The V gene is TRBV7-9, the J gene TRBJ2-1; D is ambiguous. This CDR3 is built from 16 residues. Trimming pared 5 bases from V and 7 bases from J, leaving 21 bases between. Germline CDR1 is SEHNR and CDR2 is FQNEAQ (reference sequence). The CDR3 loop reads CASSTSGAGLGNEQFF. CDR3 DNA: TGTGCCAGCAGCACATCAGGTGCAGGCCTGGGGAATGAGCAGTTCTTC.

The V call is TRBV6-5, the J call TRBJ2-5; a possible D gene is TRBD1 (5 bases). The germline V gene has CDR1 MNHEY and CDR2 SVGAGI. The V gene lost 5 bases and the J gene lost 11 bases, with 15 bases spanning the gap. The CDR3 is made up of 12 amino acids. In nucleotides, the CDR3 is TGTGCCAGCAGTAAAACCTCAGGGAAGCAGTACTTC. The encoded protein is CASSKTSGKQYF.

The gene calls are TRBV5-1 and TRBJ2-5; D might be TRBD2 (6 bases). The end of the DNA fits TRBJ2-7 better, so the J call may be wrong. In germline, CDR1 is SGHRS, CDR2 YFSETQ. The CDR3 contains 15 residues. The CDR3 nucleotides are TGCGCCAGCAGCTTGGCTCTAGCGCCAACCTACGAGCAGTACTTC. This codes for CASSLALAPTYEQYF.

In this sample, this clonotype turned up many times. This chain joins TRBV28 and TRBJ2-6; D may be TRBD1 or TRBD2 (5 bases each). The germline V and J ends were trimmed by 6 bases and 14 bases, with 26 bases remaining between them. CDR1 MDHEN and CDR2 SYDVKM come from the germline V gene. The CDR3 spans 16 residues. This CDR3 reads CASSLGATYPLYILTF. CDR3 bases: TGTGCCAGCAGCCTCGGGGCGACGTACCCTCTTTACATCCTGACTTTC.

The CDR3 spells CASSLEGRTTSTDTQYF. The CDR3 bases are TGTGCCAGCAGCTTGGAGGGGAGGACAACTAGCACAGATACGCAGTATTTT. The chain links TRBV5-5 to TRBJ2-3; the D gene is possibly TRBD2 (6 bases). The ends were cut back, 0 bases at V and 0 bases at J, with 14 bases in the middle. The germline gives CDR1 SGHKS, CDR2 YYEKEE (reference sequence). This CDR3 is built from 17 residues.

The rearrangement joins TRBV30 to TRBJ1-6; TRBD1 matches 10 bases. V lost 4 bases, J lost 6 bases, and 6 bases stayed unmatched. Germline CDR1 reads GTSNPN; CDR2 reads SVGIG (reference sequence). This CDR3 region has 15 residues. CDR3 nucleotide sequence: TGTGCCTGGACGGGACAGGGGAGTATTAATTCACCCCTCCACTTT. This encodes CAWTGQGSINSPLHF.

The chain uses TRBV2 and TRBJ2-1; no reliable D call. The V and J ends lost 5 bases and 4 bases respectively, with 18 bases between them. CDR3 length: 16 amino acids. Germline V CDR1 and CDR2: SNHLY, FYNNEI. The CDR3 here is CASSRSEQIGYNEQFF. Here the CDR3 DNA reads TGTGCCAGCAGTAGGTCAGAGCAAATAGGTTACAATGAGCAGTTCTTC.

A word on this clonotype: This may arise from a read error, as a much more abundant clone is one base away. This chain joins TRBV25-1 and TRBJ2-5; 9 nucleotides align to TRBD1. Germline CDR1 and CDR2: MGHDK and SYGVNS. Losses at the gene ends were 5 bases for V and 11 bases for J; bases not matched to a gene: 15. The CDR3 loop spans 15 amino acids. The CDR3 spells CASSRTGTGSYGQYF. Here the CDR3 DNA reads TGTGCCAGCAGTCGGACCGGGACAGGGAGCTACGGGCAGTACTTC. Complete variable domain (other parts from reference TRBV25-1 and TRBJ2-5): EADIYQTPRYLVIGTGKKITLECSQTMGHDKMYWYQQDPGMELHLIHYSYGVNSTEKGDLSSESTVSRIRTEHFPLTLESARPSHTSQYLCASSRTGTGSYGQYFGPGTRLLVL.

In its sample, this clonotype was seen many times. Possible read error: a much larger clone is one base away. V gene TRBV29-1 combines with J gene TRBJ2-1; 8 bases are shared with TRBD1. There are 12 residues in the CDR3. From germline, CDR1 is SQVTM and CDR2 ANQGSEA. V trimming: 7 bases; J trimming: 3 bases; junction bases outside the gene matches: 2. CDR3 loop: CSGGTGYNEQFF. The CDR3, as DNA: TGCAGCGGCGGGACAGGCTACAATGAGCAGTTCTTC.

This chain joins TRBV7-9 and TRBJ2-7; 8 bases map to TRBD1. With V trimmed by 5 bases and J by 0 bases, 9 bases remained unmatched. This CDR3 has 16 residues. Germline CDR1 and CDR2: SEHNR and FQNEAQ (reference sequence). The CDR3: CASSPQTGGNSYEQYF. In DNA form, the CDR3 reads TGTGCCAGCAGCCCCCAAACAGGGGGAAACTCCTACGAGCAGTACTTC.

This clonotype was recorded many times. The V and J genes are TRBV27 and TRBJ2-7, with D hard to call. There are 12 residues in the CDR3. The germline V gene has CDR1 MNHEY and CDR2 SMNVEV (reference sequence). Trimming stripped 6 bases from V and 4 bases from J, with 10 bases between. CDR3 residues: CASSRSLYEQYF. In nucleotides, the CDR3 is TGTGCCAGCAGCAGATCCCTTTACGAGCAGTACTTC.

Notes on this clonotype: Just one base apart from a much larger clone, this may be a read error. The chain joins TRBV7-6 to TRBJ2-3; 7 nucleotides align to TRBD2. This CDR3 region has 15 residues. The V gene's germline CDR1 is SGHVS and CDR2 FNYEAQ. J lost 2 bases, V lost 2 bases, and 4 bases had no gene match. The CDR3 DNA reads TGTGCCAGCAGCTTACCTAGCGGATTCACAGATACGCAGTATTTT. It codes for CASSLPSGFTDTQYF.

V usage is TRBV5-1 and J usage is TRBJ2-3, with D perhaps TRBD2 (5 bases). V lost 4 bases and J 2 bases, leaving 11 bases between the germline ends. CDR1 SGHRS and CDR2 YFSETQ come from the germline V gene. The CDR3 covers 14 residues. The CDR3 protein is CASSLEANTDTQYF. In nucleotides, the CDR3 is TGCGCCAGCAGCCTGGAGGCAAACACAGATACGCAGTATTTT.

This clonotype came up once. A clone one base away is much larger, so this may be a read error. The chain has TRBV27 and TRBJ2-5; a weak D match, TRBD2 (6 bases). Per the germline V gene, CDR1 is MNHEY and CDR2 is SMNVEV (reference sequence). Trimming pared 2 bases from V and 11 bases from J, leaving 18 bases between. The CDR3 extends over 14 amino acids. The CDR3 sequence: CASSLLASNNEQYF. CDR3 bases: TGTGCCAGCAGTTTACTAGCGAGCAACAATGAGCAGTACTTC.